Described below is a single TCR beta chain sequence and its context. Assay: immunoSEQ multiplex PCR; the TCRdb copy retains only in-frame clones and omits some. The sample shows more than 70,000 clones, 75% to 95% of them seen only once. Germline CDR1 and CDR2: KGHDR and SFDVKD. Trimming pared 4 bases from V and 4 bases from J, leaving 15 bases between. This CDR3 spans 15 amino acids. The entry originates in a study of T cell responses to AZD1222 COVID-19 vaccine. The rearrangement joins TRBV24-1 to TRBJ2-5, with unresolved D. The receptor's source is an adult who received the AZD1222 COVID-19 vaccine. Sequenced here: peripheral blood, sampled 28 days after the second AZD1222 dose. The CDR3 loop is CATSDPSDGVETQYF. The CDR3 nucleotides read TGTGCCACCAGTGACCCATCGGATGGTGTAGAGACCCAGTACTTC.